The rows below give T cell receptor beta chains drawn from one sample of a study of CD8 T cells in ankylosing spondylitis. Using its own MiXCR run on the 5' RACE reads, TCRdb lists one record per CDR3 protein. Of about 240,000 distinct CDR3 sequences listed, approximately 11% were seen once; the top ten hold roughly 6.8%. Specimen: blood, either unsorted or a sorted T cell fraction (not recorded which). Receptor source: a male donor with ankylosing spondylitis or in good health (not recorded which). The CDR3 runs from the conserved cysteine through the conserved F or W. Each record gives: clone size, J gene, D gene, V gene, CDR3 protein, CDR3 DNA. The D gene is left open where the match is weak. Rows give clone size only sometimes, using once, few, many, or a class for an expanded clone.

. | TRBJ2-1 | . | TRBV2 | CASSEDVGEVINEQFF | TGTGCCAGCAGTGAAGATGTGGGAGAGGTGATCAATGAGCAGTTCTTC
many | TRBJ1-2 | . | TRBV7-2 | CASSLVPLYGYTF | TGTGCCAGCAGCTTAGTTCCTCTTTATGGCTACACCTTC
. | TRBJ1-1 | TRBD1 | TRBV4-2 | CASRPDRGTEAFF | TGTGCCAGCAGGCCAGACAGGGGCACTGAAGCTTTCTTT
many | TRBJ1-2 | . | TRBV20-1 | CSAPTQGGGYGYTF | TGCAGTGCTCCTACACAGGGTGGGGGCTATGGCTACACCTTC
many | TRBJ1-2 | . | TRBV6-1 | CASSPRAGYTF | TGTGCCAGCAGTCCCCGGGCTGGCTACACCTTC
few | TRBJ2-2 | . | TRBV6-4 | CASSEGVANTGELFF | TGTGCCAGCAGTGAAGGGGTCGCGAACACCGGGGAGCTGTTTTTT
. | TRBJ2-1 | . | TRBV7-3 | CASSPVGHNEQFF | TGTGCCAGCAGCCCGGTGGGGCACAATGAGCAGTTCTTC
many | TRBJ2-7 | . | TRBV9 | CASSPSVGSYEQYF | TGTGCCAGCAGCCCCTCAGTCGGGTCCTACGAGCAGTACTTC
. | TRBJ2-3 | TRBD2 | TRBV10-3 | CAISEPGDYSTDTQYF | TGTGCCATCAGTGAGCCCGGGGACTACTCCACAGATACGCAGTATTTT
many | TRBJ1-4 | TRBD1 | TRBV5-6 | CASSAWTGPEKLFF | TGTGCCAGCAGCGCATGGACAGGTCCCGAAAAACTGTTTTTT
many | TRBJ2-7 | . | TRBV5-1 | CASSLASYEQYF | TGCGCCAGCAGCTTGGCCTCCTACGAGCAGTACTTC
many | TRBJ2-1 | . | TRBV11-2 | CASSFSQSSYNEQFF | TGTGCCAGCAGCTTCAGCCAAAGCTCCTACAATGAGCAGTTCTTC
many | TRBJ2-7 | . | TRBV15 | CATKLGLDSYEQYF | TGTGCCACCAAACTCGGGCTAGACTCCTACGAGCAGTACTTC
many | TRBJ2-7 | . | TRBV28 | CASSLFPGYEQYF | TGTGCCAGCAGTTTATTCCCAGGGTACGAGCAGTACTTC
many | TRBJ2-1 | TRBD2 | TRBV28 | CASSLWLSGSRNEQFF | TGTGCCAGCAGTTTATGGCTTAGCGGGAGTCGGAATGAGCAGTTCTTC
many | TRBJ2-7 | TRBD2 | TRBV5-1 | CASRSSGTYEQYF | TGCGCCAGCCGGTCTAGCGGTACCTACGAGCAGTACTTC
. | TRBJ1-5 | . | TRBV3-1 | CASSQGLPGVAGNQPQHF | TGTGCCAGCAGCCAAGGCCTTCCGGGGGTTGCGGGCAATCAGCCCCAGCATTTT
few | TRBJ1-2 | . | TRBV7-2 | CASSLAAGPTIYGYTF | TGTGCCAGCAGCTTAGCGGCAGGGCCGACTATCTATGGCTACACCTTC
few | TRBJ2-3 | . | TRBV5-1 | CASSPGRGDTQYF | TGCGCCAGCAGCCCAGGACGGGGAGATACGCAGTATTTT
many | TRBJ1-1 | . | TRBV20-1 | CSARVRTDEAFF | TGCAGTGCTAGAGTTAGGACGGATGAAGCTTTCTTT
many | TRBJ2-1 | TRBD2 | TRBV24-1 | CATSAPGGAGPYNEQFF | TGTGCCACCAGTGCCCCGGGGGGGGCAGGGCCCTACAATGAGCAGTTCTTC
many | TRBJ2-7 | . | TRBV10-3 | CATGGDSYEQYF | TGTGCCACCGGGGGAGACTCCTACGAGCAGTACTTC
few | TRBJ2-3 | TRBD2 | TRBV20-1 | CSAKTLATGGPTDTQYF | TGCAGTGCCAAGACTCTAGCCACGGGGGGACCCACAGATACGCAGTATTTT
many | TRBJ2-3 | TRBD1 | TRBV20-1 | CSAVQGWTTDTQYF | TGCAGTGCTGTACAGGGGTGGACGACAGATACGCAGTATTTT
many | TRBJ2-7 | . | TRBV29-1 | CSVEADHYEQYF | TGCAGCGTTGAGGCAGACCACTACGAGCAGTACTTC
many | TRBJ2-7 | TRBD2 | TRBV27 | CASSPMGLAGGLEQYF | TGTGCCAGCAGCCCAATGGGACTAGCGGGAGGTCTCGAGCAGTACTTC
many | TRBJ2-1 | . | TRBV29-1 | CSVEISGGNNEQFF | TGCAGCGTTGAAATAAGCGGTGGGAACAATGAGCAGTTCTTC
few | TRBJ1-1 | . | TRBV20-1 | CSAQRTAYTEAFF | TGCAGTGCCCAACGAACAGCGTACACTGAAGCTTTCTTT
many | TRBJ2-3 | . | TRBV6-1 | CASRFITSTDTQYF | TGTGCCAGCAGGTTTATCACTAGCACAGATACGCAGTATTTT
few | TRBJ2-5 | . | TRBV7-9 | CASSLPLQETQYF | TGTGCCAGCAGCTTACCTCTGCAAGAGACCCAGTACTTC
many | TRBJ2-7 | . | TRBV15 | CATSRGFGENYEQYF | TGTGCCACCAGCAGAGGTTTTGGGGAGAATTACGAGCAGTACTTC
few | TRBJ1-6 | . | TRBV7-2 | CASSLWQSSYNSPLHF | TGTGCCAGCAGCTTATGGCAGAGCTCCTATAATTCACCCCTCCACTTT
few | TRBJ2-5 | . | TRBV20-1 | CSATCGLPNQETQYF | TGCAGTGCCACGTGCGGGCTACCAAACCAAGAGACCCAGTACTTC
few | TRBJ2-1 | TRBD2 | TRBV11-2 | CASSPPGLAGMNEQFF | TGTGCCAGCAGCCCGCCGGGACTAGCGGGTATGAATGAGCAGTTCTTC
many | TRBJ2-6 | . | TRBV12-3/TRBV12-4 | CASSTTGLNSGANVLTF | TGTGCCAGCAGTACGACAGGACTTAACTCTGGGGCCAACGTCCTGACTTTC
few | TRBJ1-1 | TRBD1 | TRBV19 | CASSPPTGLGTEAFF | TGTGCCAGTAGTCCACCGACAGGGCTTGGCACTGAAGCTTTCTTT
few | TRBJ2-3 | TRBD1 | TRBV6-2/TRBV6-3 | CASLDRAGTDTQYF | TGTGCCAGCCTGGACAGGGCTGGCACAGATACGCAGTATTTT
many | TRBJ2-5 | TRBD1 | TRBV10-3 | CAISGTGGQETQYF | TGTGCCATCAGCGGGACAGGGGGCCAAGAGACCCAGTACTTC
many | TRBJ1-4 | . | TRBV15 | CATSRDPGADEKLFF | TGTGCCACCAGCAGAGATCCCGGGGCAGATGAAAAACTGTTTTTT
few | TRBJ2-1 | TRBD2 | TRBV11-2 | CASSPAGTSNEQFF | TGTGCCAGCAGCCCTGCCGGGACTAGTAATGAGCAGTTCTTC
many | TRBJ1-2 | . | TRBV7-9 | CALPLGENYGYTF | TGTGCCCTACCTCTGGGGGAGAACTATGGCTACACCTTC
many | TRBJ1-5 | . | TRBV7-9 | CASSASVNQPQHF | TGTGCCAGCAGCGCCTCGGTCAATCAGCCCCAGCATTTT
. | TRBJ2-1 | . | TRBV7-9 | CASGFNEQFF | TGTGCCAGTGGGTTCAATGAGCAGTTCTTC
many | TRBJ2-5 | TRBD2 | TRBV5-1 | CASSSGLAGGGETQYF | TGCGCCAGCAGCTCCGGACTAGCGGGGGGCGGTGAGACCCAGTACTTC
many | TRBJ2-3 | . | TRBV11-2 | CASSLGKLSGPLTDTQYF | TGTGCCAGCAGCTTGGGAAAGCTTAGTGGACCACTCACAGATACGCAGTATTTT
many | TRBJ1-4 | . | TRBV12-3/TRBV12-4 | CASSFTENEKLFF | TGTGCCAGCAGTTTCACGGAGAATGAAAAACTGTTTTTT
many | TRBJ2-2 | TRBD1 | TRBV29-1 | CSVRGTASNTGELFF | TGCAGCGTAAGAGGGACAGCCTCGAACACCGGGGAGCTGTTTTTT
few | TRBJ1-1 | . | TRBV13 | CASSPLGGRGTEAFF | TGTGCCAGCAGCCCACTCGGGGGACGGGGCACTGAAGCTTTCTTT